This TCR beta chain was identified during a study of radiotherapy plus CTLA-4 blockade in lung cancer. In its sample, this clone was seen a few times. Libraries were prepared by immunoSEQ multiplex PCR; TCRdb keeps only in-frame clonotypes and omits some of them. Of 39,000 or so clones listed, about 68% are singletons. This CDR3 is 15 amino acids long. Trimming stripped 2 bases from V and 3 bases from J, with 14 bases between. CDR1 is KGHSH, CDR2 LQKENI, per germline. The study treated chemo-refractory metastatic non-small-cell lung cancer patients with focal radiation plus ipilimumab CTLA-4 blockade.

The specimen was peripheral blood, collected from a patient treated with radiotherapy plus ipilimumab. V usage is TRBV18 and J usage is TRBJ2-7, with D tentatively TRBD1 (6 bases). The sequence was obtained from a human donor with non-small cell lung cancer who had stable disease on radiotherapy plus ipilimumab. CDR3 amino acids: CASSPNQGSGYEQYF. CDR3 nucleotide sequence: TGTGCCAGCTCACCAAACCAGGGGTCCGGCTACGAGCAGTACTTC.